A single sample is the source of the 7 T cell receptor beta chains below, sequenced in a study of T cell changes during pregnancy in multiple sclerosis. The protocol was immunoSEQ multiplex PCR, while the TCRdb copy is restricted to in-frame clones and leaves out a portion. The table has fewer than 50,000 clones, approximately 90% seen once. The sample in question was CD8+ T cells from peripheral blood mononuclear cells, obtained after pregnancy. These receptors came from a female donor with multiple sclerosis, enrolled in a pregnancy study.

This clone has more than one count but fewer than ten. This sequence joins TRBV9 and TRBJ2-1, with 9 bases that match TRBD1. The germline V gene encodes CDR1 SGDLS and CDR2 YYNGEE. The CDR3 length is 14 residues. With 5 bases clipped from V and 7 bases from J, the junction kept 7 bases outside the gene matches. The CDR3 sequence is CASSEDRGRNEQFF. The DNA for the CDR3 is TGTGCCAGCAGTGAAGACAGGGGGAGGAATGAGCAGTTCTTC.

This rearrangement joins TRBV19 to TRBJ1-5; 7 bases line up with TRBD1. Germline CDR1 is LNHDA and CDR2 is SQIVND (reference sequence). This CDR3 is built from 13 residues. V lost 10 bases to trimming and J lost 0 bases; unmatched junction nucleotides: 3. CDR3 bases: TGTGCCACCACAGGGGATAGCAATCAGCCCCAGCATTTT. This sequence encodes CATTGDSNQPQHF.

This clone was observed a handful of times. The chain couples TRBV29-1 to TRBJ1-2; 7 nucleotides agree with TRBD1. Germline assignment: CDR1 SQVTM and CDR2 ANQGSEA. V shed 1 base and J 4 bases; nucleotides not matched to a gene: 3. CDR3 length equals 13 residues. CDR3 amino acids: CSVEGGTAYGYTF. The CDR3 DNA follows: TGCAGCGTTGAAGGTGGGACAGCCTATGGCTACACCTTC. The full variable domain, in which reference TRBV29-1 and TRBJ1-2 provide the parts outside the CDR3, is SAVISQKPSRDICQRGTSLTIQCQVDSQVTMMFWYRQQPGQSLTLIATANQGSEATYESGFVIDKFPISRPNLTFSTLTVSNMSPEDSSIYLCSVEGGTAYGYTFGSGTRLTVV.

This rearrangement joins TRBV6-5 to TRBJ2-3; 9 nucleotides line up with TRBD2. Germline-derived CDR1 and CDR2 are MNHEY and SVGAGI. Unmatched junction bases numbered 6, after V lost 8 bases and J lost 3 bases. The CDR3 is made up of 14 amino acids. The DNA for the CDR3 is TGTGCCAGCGTAGCTAGCGGGGTAACAGATACGCAGTATTTT. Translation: CASVASGVTDTQYF.

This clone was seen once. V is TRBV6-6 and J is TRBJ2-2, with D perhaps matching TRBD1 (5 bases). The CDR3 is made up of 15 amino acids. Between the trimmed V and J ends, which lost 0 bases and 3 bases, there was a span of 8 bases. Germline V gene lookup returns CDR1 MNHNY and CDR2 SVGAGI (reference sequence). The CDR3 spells CASSYSGADTGELFF. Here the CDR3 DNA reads TGTGCCAGCAGTTACTCAGGGGCGGACACCGGGGAGCTGTTTTTT.

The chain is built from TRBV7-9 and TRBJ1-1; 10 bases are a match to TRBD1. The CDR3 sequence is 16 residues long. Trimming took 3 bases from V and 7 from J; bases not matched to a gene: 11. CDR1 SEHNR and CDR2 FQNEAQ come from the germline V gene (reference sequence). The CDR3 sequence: CASSFMTLTGGVEAFF. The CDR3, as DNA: TGTGCCAGCAGCTTTATGACCTTGACAGGGGGCGTTGAAGCTTTCTTT.

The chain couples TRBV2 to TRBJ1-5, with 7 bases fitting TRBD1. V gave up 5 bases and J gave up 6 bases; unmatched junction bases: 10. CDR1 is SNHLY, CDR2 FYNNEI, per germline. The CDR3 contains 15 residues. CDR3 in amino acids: CASSSGQATTQPQHF. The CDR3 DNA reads TGTGCCAGCAGTTCCGGACAGGCCACCACTCAGCCCCAGCATTTT.